This passage covers 27 T cell receptor beta chains from one sample sequenced in a study of CD8 T cells in Susac syndrome. Random hexamers primed reverse transcription of about 0.5 to 1 ug RNA. From the immunoSEQ multiplex PCR reads, TCRdb called clonotypes with MiXCR, one entry per CDR3 protein. The sample carries about 290,000 distinct CDR3 sequences, 65% to 90% recorded once. The specimen sequenced was CD8+ T cells from PBMCs. The receptor set was obtained from a human donor with multiple sclerosis.

The rearrangement joins TRBV4-3 to TRBJ2-6, with D maybe TRBD1 (5 bases). The CDR3 is 16 amino acids. With 4 bases removed from V and 1 base from J, the gap between germline ends came to 11 bases. Germline CDR1 and CDR2: LGHNA and YSLEER. The CDR3 is CASSPQGVSGANVLTF. The CDR3 DNA reads TGCGCCAGCAGCCCCCAGGGTGTTTCTGGGGCCAACGTCCTGACTTTC.

This clonotype was seen more than once but under ten times. The rearrangement joins TRBV4-3 to TRBJ1-1, with 8 bases matching TRBD1. Trimming cost V 4 bases and J 1 base; bases outside gene matches: 2. The CDR3 loop spans 14 amino acids. Germline V CDR1 and CDR2: LGHNA, YSLEER. CDR3 protein: CASSPDRANTEAFF. In DNA, the CDR3 is TGCGCCAGCAGCCCGGACAGGGCGAACACTGAAGCTTTCTTT.

This chain uses TRBV7-9 with TRBJ2-6; D may be TRBD1 (5 bases). This CDR3 is built from 16 residues. Trimming removed 0 bases at V and 2 bases at J, with 8 bases between. Germline CDR1 SEHNR, CDR2 FQNEAQ (reference sequence). DNA of the CDR3: TGTGCCAGCAGCTTAGCGCTGGGGCCTGGGGCCAACGTCCTGACTTTC. It is translated as CASSLALGPGANVLTF.

The gene calls are TRBV4-3 and TRBJ2-5; D remains unclear. V was cut by 0 bases and J by 3 bases, with 17 bases left in between. The CDR3 spans 17 residues. The germline gives CDR1 LGHNA, CDR2 YSLEER. DNA for the CDR3: TGCGCCAGCAGCCAAGAAGAGTTAGGAGAGAATGAAGAGACCCAGTACTTC. It specifies CASSQEELGENEETQYF.

CDR3 sequence: CASSQEPLDYYNEQFF. CDR3 in DNA: TGCGCCAGCAGCCAAGAACCACTAGACTACTACAATGAGCAGTTCTTC. The chain recombines TRBV4-3 with TRBJ2-1, with D possibly matching TRBD2 (5 bases). V lost 0 bases and J lost 3, with 12 bases in between. Germline V lookup: CDR1 LGHNA, CDR2 YSLEER. This CDR3 has 16 amino acids.

The chain combines TRBV27 with TRBJ1-1; D possibly corresponds to TRBD1 (5 bases). The CDR3 is made up of 16 amino acids. Germline CDR1 is MNHEY and CDR2 is SMNVEV (reference sequence). V lost 1 base and J 4 bases, leaving 16 bases between the germline ends. The CDR3 region is CASSLLTARGSTEAFF. CDR3 sequence (DNA): TGTGCCAGCAGTTTATTGACAGCCCGAGGGAGCACTGAAGCTTTCTTT.

The chain is built from TRBV20-1 and TRBJ2-3, with D possibly matching TRBD2 (6 bases). V was trimmed by 2 bases and J by 0 bases, leaving 9 bases between them. The CDR3 contains 14 residues. Germline CDR1 and CDR2: DFQATT and SNEGSKA (reference sequence). The CDR3: CSARRGTSTDTQYF. The CDR3 nucleotides read TGCAGTGCTAGACGAGGGACTAGCACAGATACGCAGTATTTT.

This clonotype was counted a single time. The chain has TRBV2 and TRBJ2-4; possible D gene TRBD2, 5 bases. Trimming cost V 1 base and J 0 bases, with 10 bases left between them. The CDR3 extends over 16 amino acids. Per germline, CDR1 SNHLY and CDR2 FYNNEI. The CDR3 loop is CASSEDERLAKNIQYF. CDR3 DNA sequence: TGTGCCAGCAGTGAAGACGAGCGGCTAGCCAAAAACATTCAGTACTTC.

The chain uses TRBV7-9 and TRBJ2-7; 12 nucleotides align to TRBD2. Per germline, CDR1 SEHNR and CDR2 FQNEAQ (reference sequence). CDR3 length: 15 amino acids. V was clipped by 5 bases and J by 6 bases; unmatched bases: 8. In DNA, the CDR3 is TGTGCCAGCAGCGCCCGACTAGCGGGAGTCCCCGAGCAGTACTTC. This sequence encodes CASSARLAGVPEQYF.

This clonotype was counted only a few times. The V gene is TRBV13, the J gene TRBJ2-7; 8 nucleotides agree with TRBD2. The germline V gene has CDR1 PRHDT and CDR2 FYEKMQ (reference sequence). The junction had 4 bases not matched to a gene; V was cut back by 0 bases and J by 3 bases. CDR3 length: 15 residues. CDR3: CASSLGTSAFYEQYF. The CDR3 bases are TGTGCCAGCAGCTTAGGGACTAGCGCCTTCTACGAGCAGTACTTC.

The genes are TRBV19 and TRBJ1-1; 7 bases are a match to TRBD1. J was trimmed by 4 bases and V by 4 bases; bases with no gene match: 9. The CDR3 contains 15 residues. Germline lookup yields CDR1 LNHDA and CDR2 SQIVND (reference sequence). The CDR3 coding sequence is TGTGCCAGTAGTAGAGGGACAGTCCCAGGCACTGAAGCTTTCTTT. Encoded protein: CASSRGTVPGTEAFF. Full variable domain (remainder filled in from reference TRBV19 and TRBJ1-1): DGGITQSPKYLFRKEGQNVTLSCEQNLNHDAMYWYRQDPGQGLRLIYYSQIVNDFQKGDIAEGYSVSREKKESFPLTVTSAQKNPTAFYLCASSRGTVPGTEAFFGQGTRLTVV.

The J gene is TRBJ2-7, the V gene TRBV30; 7 bases agree with TRBD2. With V trimmed by 4 bases and J by 6 bases, 9 bases remained unmatched. Germline CDR1 GTSNPN, CDR2 SVGIG (reference sequence). This CDR3 is built from 13 residues. The CDR3, as DNA: TGTGCCTGGATCCTATGGGGAGGGTCCGAGCAGTACTTC. Protein product: CAWILWGGSEQYF.

This clonotype was recorded only once. CDR3 DNA sequence: TGTGCCAGCAGTTTTGAGGGTTCGGGCCACGAGCAGTACTTC. Encoded protein: CASSFEGSGHEQYF. V is TRBV27 and J is TRBJ2-7; maybe TRBD2 (5 bases). Germline lookup yields CDR1 MNHEY and CDR2 SMNVEV (reference sequence). The CDR3 is 14 amino acids. V dropped 3 bases and J dropped 5 bases, with 14 bases sitting between them.

The chain employs TRBV7-2 and TRBJ1-3, with a weak D call TRBD1 (5 bases). CDR1 SGHTA and CDR2 FQGNSA come from the germline V gene. V lost 5 bases and J 0 bases, leaving 17 bases between the germline ends. This CDR3 is 17 amino acids long. CDR3 in DNA: TGTGCCAGCAGCGCAGAGGTCCGGACAAACTCTGGAAACACCATATATTTT. Its protein product is CASSAEVRTNSGNTIYF.

The CDR3 DNA sequence: TGTGCCAGCAGCGGGGGACAGGGTAGGGCAGATACGCAGTATTTT. It encodes CASSGGQGRADTQYF. The chain joins TRBV27 to TRBJ2-3, with 9 bases matching TRBD1. The CDR3 extends over 15 amino acids. From germline, CDR1 is MNHEY and CDR2 SMNVEV (reference sequence). V shed 6 bases and J 4 bases; nucleotides not matched to a gene: 8.

The genes are TRBV12-3 or TRBV12-4 and TRBJ2-1; 7 nucleotides align to TRBD2. The CDR3 is 13 residues long. Losses at the gene ends were 10 bases for V and 2 bases for J; bases not matched to a gene: 5. The CDR3 nucleotides are TGTGCCACCGCTAGCGGCACCTACAATGAGCAGTTCTTC. This codes for CATASGTYNEQFF.

This clonotype was found a few times. The DNA of the CDR3 is TGTGCCAGTAGTATCCAGGGAACCGGGGAGCTGTTTTTT. Translation: CASSIQGTGELFF. V usage is TRBV19 and J usage is TRBJ2-2; TRBD1 is a possible D gene (5 bases). Germline CDR1 and CDR2: LNHDA and SQIVND (reference sequence). The CDR3 has 13 amino acids. Trimming took 3 bases from V and 5 from J, leaving 7 bases between them.

This chain joins TRBV15 and TRBJ2-7; the D gene is possibly TRBD1 (5 bases). Between the trimmed V and J ends, which lost 2 bases and 8 bases, there was a span of 10 bases. The CDR3 spans 12 residues. Looked up from germline, CDR1 is LNHNV and CDR2 is YYDKDF (reference sequence). The CDR3 sequence is CATSRQDNKQYF. CDR3 DNA sequence: TGTGCCACCAGCAGACAGGACAACAAGCAGTACTTC.

There are a few counts of this clonotype. The chain couples TRBV6-1 to TRBJ1-5; D not resolved. This CDR3 is 15 amino acids long. The V gene lost 6 bases and the J gene lost 0 bases, with 12 bases spanning the gap. Looked up from germline, CDR1 is MNHNS and CDR2 is SASEGT. CDR3 protein: CASSPLPNSNQPQHF. The CDR3, as DNA: TGTGCCAGCAGCCCCTTACCTAATAGCAATCAGCCCCAGCATTTT.

The genes are TRBV20-1 and TRBJ2-7, with D perhaps matching TRBD1 (5 bases). The V end was cut by 3 bases, the J end by 5 bases, with 17 bases between. The CDR3 length is 14 residues. Germline values: CDR1 DFQATT, CDR2 SNEGSKA (reference sequence). The CDR3 is CSARPFNETDEQYF. CDR3 in DNA: TGCAGTGCTAGGCCCTTTAATGAGACAGACGAGCAGTACTTC.

This chain joins TRBV20-1 and TRBJ2-1; the match to TRBD2 covers 10 bases. This CDR3 is 18 amino acids long. Per germline, CDR1 DFQATT and CDR2 SNEGSKA (reference sequence). V lost 0 bases, J lost 2 bases, and 10 bases stayed unmatched. As DNA, the CDR3 is TGCAGTGCTAGAGATCCCCTCGGACTAGCGGCGACCTACAATGAGCAGTTCTTC. Residues: CSARDPLGLAATYNEQFF.

This chain connects TRBV6-2 or TRBV6-3 to TRBJ2-1, with 7 nucleotides matching TRBD1. V lost 2 bases, J lost 2 bases, and 6 bases stayed unmatched. The CDR3 is 16 residues long. The germline gives CDR1 MNHEY, CDR2 SVGEGT. The DNA of the CDR3 is TGTGCCAGCAGTTACCCTGGGACAGCTACCTACAATGAGCAGTTCTTC. Translating it yields CASSYPGTATYNEQFF.

This chain connects TRBV9 to TRBJ2-7; 7 bases line up with TRBD2. This CDR3 spans 15 amino acids. CDR1 is SGDLS, CDR2 YYNGEE, per germline. Trimming at V came to 4 bases and at J to 2 bases, leaving 9 bases not matched to a gene. The CDR3 protein is CASSPSTGGTYEQYF. Here the CDR3 DNA reads TGTGCCAGCAGCCCATCCACCGGGGGGACCTACGAGCAGTACTTC. Full variable domain (outside the CDR3, taken from reference TRBV9 and TRBJ2-7): DSGVTQTPKHLITATGQRVTLRCSPRSGDLSVYWYQQSLDQGLQFLIQYYNGEERAKGNILERFSAQQFPDLHSELNLSSLELGDSALYFCASSPSTGGTYEQYFGPGTRLTVT.

The chain uses TRBV3-1 and TRBJ1-1; a possible D gene is TRBD1 (6 bases). Germline V gives CDR1 LGHDT, CDR2 YNNKEL (reference sequence). V lost 4 bases and J 4 bases, leaving 31 bases between the germline ends. This CDR3 region has 20 residues. Here the CDR3 DNA reads TGTGCCAGCAGCCCTCTAATCAGACCGTGGGGGGGCTCCGGTCCCACTGAAGCTTTCTTT. As protein: CASSPLIRPWGGSGPTEAFF. Full variable domain (outside the CDR3, taken from reference TRBV3-1 and TRBJ1-1): DTAVSQTPKYLVTQMGNDKSIKCEQNLGHDTMYWYKQDSKKFLKIMFSYNNKELIINETVPNRFSPKSPDKAHLNLHINSLELGDSAVYFCASSPLIRPWGGSGPTEAFFGQGTRLTVV.

The chain recombines TRBV16 with TRBJ1-1; D is uncertain. In germline, CDR1 is KGHSY, CDR2 FQNENV. The CDR3 sequence is 15 residues long. Trimming removed 0 bases at V and 1 base at J, with 9 bases between. The CDR3 coding sequence is TGTGCCAGCAGCCAATCTATTTACAGGAACACTGAAGCTTTCTTT. Protein sequence: CASSQSIYRNTEAFF.

V usage is TRBV19 and J usage is TRBJ1-5; D is perhaps TRBD1 (5 bases). The CDR3 has 14 amino acids. Germline V lookup: CDR1 LNHDA, CDR2 SQIVND (reference sequence). V lost 3 bases to trimming and J lost 1 base, with 7 bases between them. This chain's CDR3 is CASSMGTSNQPQHF. The DNA for the CDR3 is TGTGCCAGTAGTATGGGGACGAGCAATCAGCCCCAGCATTTT. Complete variable domain (other parts from reference TRBV19 and TRBJ1-5): DGGITQSPKYLFRKEGQNVTLSCEQNLNHDAMYWYRQDPGQGLRLIYYSQIVNDFQKGDIAEGYSVSREKKESFPLTVTSAQKNPTAFYLCASSMGTSNQPQHFGDGTRLSIL.

The chain joins TRBV9 to TRBJ2-7; 9 positions match TRBD1. This CDR3 region has 17 residues. Trimming removed 5 bases from V and 0 bases from J; junction bases left unmatched: 12. From germline, CDR1 is SGDLS and CDR2 YYNGEE. CDR3: CASSPTVGTGISYEQYF. The CDR3 DNA sequence: TGTGCCAGCAGTCCGACCGTTGGGACAGGGATCTCCTACGAGCAGTACTTC.